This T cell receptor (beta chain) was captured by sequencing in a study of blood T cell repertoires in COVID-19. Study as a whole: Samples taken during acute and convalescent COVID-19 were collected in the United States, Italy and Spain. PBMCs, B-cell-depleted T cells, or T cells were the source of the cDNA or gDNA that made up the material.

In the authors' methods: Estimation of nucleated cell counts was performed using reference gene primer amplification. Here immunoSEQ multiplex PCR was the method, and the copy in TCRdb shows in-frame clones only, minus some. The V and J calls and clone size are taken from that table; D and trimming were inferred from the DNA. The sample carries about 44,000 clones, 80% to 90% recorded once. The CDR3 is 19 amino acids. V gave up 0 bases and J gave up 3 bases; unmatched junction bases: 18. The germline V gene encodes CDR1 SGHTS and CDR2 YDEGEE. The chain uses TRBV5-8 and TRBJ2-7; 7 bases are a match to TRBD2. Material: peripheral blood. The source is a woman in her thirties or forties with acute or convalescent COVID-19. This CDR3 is CASSLAGLAGPWALYEQYF. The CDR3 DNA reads TGTGCCAGCAGCTTGGCCGGTTTAGCGGGTCCTTGGGCTCTCTACGAGCAGTACTTC.